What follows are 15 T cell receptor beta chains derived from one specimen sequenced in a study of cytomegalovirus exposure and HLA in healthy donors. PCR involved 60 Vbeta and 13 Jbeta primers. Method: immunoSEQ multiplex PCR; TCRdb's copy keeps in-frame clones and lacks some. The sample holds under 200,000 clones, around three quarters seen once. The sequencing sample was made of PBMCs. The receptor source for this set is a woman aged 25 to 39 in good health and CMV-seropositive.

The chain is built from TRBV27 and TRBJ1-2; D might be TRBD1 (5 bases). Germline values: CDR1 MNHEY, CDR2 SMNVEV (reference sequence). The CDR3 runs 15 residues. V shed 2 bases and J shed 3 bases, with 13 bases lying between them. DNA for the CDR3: TGTGCCAGCAGTTTAAAGGGACGGGGGGACTATGGCTACACCTTC. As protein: CASSLKGRGDYGYTF.

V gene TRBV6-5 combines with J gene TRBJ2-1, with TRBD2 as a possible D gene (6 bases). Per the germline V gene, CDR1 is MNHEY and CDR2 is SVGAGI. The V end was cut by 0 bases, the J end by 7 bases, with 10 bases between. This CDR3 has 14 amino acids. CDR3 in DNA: TGTGCCAGCAGTTACTCGAGTAGCGGTAATGAGCAGTTCTTC. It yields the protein CASSYSSSGNEQFF.

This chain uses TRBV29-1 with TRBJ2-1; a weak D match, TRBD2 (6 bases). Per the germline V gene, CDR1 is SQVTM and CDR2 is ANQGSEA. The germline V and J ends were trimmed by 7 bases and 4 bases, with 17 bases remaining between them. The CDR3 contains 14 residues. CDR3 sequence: CSARFSGLYNEQFF. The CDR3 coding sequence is TGCAGCGCTAGGTTTAGCGGTTTATACAATGAGCAGTTCTTC.

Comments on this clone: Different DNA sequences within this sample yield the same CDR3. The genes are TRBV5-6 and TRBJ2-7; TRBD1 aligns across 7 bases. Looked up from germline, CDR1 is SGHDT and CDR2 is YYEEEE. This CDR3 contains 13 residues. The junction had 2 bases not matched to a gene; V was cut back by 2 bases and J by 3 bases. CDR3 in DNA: TGTGCCAGCAGCTTCGGGACAGTCTACGAGCAGTACTTC. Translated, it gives CASSFGTVYEQYF.

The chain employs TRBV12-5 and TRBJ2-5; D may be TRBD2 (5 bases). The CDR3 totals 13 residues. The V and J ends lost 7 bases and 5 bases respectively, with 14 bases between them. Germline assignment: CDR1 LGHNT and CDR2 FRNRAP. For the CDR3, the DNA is TGTGCTAGTGCCCCGAGGGTCTTGGAGACCCAGTACTTC. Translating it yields CASAPRVLETQYF.

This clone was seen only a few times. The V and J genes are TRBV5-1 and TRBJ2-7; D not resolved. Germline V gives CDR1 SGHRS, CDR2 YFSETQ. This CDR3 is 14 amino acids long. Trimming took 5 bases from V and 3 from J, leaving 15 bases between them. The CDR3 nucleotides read TGCGCCAGCAGTCCCACCGAGCTTAACTACGAGCAGTACTTC. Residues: CASSPTELNYEQYF. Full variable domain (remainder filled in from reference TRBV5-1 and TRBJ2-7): KAGVTQTPRYLIKTRGQQVTLSCSPISGHRSVSWYQQTPGQGLQFLFEYFSETQRNKGNFPGRFSGRQFSNSRSEMNVSTLELGDSALYLCASSPTELNYEQYFGPGTRLTVT.

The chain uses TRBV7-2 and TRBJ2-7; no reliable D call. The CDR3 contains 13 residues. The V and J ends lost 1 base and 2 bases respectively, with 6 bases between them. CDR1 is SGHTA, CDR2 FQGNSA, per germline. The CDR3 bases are TGTGCCAGCAGCTTAGAAGTAGCCTACGAGCAGTACTTC. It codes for CASSLEVAYEQYF.

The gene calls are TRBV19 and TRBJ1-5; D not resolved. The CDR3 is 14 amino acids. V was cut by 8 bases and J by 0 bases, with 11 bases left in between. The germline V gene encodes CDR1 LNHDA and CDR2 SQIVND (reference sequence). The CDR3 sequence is CASAISNSNQPQHF. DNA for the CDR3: TGTGCCAGTGCAATAAGCAATAGCAATCAGCCCCAGCATTTT.

Here the CDR3 DNA reads TGCAGCGTTGGTAGGGGGTCAACTAATGAAAAACTGTTTTTT. This gives the protein CSVGRGSTNEKLFF. V and J are TRBV29-1 and TRBJ1-4, with D tentatively TRBD1 (6 bases). V shed 4 bases and J shed 0 bases, with 9 bases lying between them. The CDR3 has 14 amino acids. Germline CDR1 reads SQVTM; CDR2 reads ANQGSEA.

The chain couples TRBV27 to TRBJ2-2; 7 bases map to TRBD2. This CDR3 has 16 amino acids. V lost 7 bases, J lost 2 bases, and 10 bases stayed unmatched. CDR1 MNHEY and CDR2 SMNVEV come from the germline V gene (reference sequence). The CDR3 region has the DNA TGTGCCAGCAATCAATGGGGGGGGGATAACACCGGGGAGCTGTTTTTT. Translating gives CASNQWGGDNTGELFF.

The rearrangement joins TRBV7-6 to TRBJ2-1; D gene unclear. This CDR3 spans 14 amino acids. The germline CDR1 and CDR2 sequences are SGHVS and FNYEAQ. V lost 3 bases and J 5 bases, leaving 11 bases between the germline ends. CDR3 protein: CASSFRVANNEQFF. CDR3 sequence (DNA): TGTGCCAGCAGCTTTCGGGTCGCTAACAATGAGCAGTTCTTC.

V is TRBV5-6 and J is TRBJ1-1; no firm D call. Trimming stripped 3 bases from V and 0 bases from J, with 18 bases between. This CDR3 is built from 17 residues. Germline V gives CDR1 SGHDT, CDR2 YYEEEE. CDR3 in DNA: TGTGCCAGCAGCTGGAGTGGATGGGAGGTGATGAACACTGAAGCTTTCTTT. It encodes CASSWSGWEVMNTEAFF.

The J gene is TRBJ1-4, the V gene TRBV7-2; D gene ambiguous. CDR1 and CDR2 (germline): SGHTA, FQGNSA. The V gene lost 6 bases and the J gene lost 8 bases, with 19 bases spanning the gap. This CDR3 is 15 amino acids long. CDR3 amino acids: CASSFDSTFSEKLFF. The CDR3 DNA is TGTGCCAGCAGTTTCGACTCTACATTCAGCGAAAAACTGTTTTTT.

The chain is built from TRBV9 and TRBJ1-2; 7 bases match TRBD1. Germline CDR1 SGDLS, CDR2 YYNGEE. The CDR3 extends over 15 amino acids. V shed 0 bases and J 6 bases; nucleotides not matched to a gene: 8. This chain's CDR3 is CASSVATATGHGYTF. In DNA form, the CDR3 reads TGTGCCAGCAGCGTAGCTACCGCGACAGGGCATGGCTACACCTTC.

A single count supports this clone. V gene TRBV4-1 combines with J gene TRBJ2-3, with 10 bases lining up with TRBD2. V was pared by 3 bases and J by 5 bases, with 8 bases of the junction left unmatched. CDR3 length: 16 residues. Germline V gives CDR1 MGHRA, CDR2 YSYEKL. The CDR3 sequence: CASSQSPGLAQDTQYF. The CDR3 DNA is TGCGCCAGCAGCCAGTCCCCGGGACTAGCGCAAGATACGCAGTATTTT.